This T cell receptor beta chain derives from a study of shared clonotypes between healthy human individuals. Study-level information: Three plates were used per donor for CD4 naive, three for CD4 memory, two for CD8 naive and one for CD8 memory.

TCRdb's table, derived via immunoSEQ multiplex PCR, lists solely in-frame clones and lacks some. Of over 2 million clones in the sample, roughly 94% are singletons; the top ten hold roughly 1.1%. Trimming took off 3 bases at V and 0 bases at J, with 13 bases between the two ends. Per germline, CDR1 SGDLS and CDR2 YYNGEE. CDR3 length: 16 residues. Terminally differentiated effector memory CD45RA+ cells were excluded from the naive CD8 cells, which were CD45RO-negative and positively selected for CCR7. There were no recent acute infections or vaccinations among the donors, who were healthy HIV-negative adults.

Sequenced: naive CD8+ T cells sorted from blood. This sequence was found in a man younger than 30 in good health. The chain carries TRBV9 and TRBJ1-3; possibly TRBD1 for D (5 bases). CDR3 sequence (DNA): TGTGCCAGCAGCGCCTACGGGGGGGTCTCTGGAAACACCATATATTTT. Its protein product is CASSAYGGVSGNTIYF.